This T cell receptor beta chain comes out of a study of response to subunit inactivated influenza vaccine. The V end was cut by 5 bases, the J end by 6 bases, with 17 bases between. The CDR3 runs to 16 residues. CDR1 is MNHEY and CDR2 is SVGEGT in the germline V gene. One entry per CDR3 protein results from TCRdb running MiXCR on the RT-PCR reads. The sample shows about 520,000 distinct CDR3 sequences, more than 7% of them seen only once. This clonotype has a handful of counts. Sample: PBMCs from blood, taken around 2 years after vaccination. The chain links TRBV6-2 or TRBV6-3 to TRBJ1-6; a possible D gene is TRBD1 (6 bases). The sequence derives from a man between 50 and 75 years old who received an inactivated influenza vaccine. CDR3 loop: CASSPRSTGTNSPLHF. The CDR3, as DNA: TGTGCCAGCAGTCCTCGTTCTACAGGGACTAATTCACCCCTCCACTTT.